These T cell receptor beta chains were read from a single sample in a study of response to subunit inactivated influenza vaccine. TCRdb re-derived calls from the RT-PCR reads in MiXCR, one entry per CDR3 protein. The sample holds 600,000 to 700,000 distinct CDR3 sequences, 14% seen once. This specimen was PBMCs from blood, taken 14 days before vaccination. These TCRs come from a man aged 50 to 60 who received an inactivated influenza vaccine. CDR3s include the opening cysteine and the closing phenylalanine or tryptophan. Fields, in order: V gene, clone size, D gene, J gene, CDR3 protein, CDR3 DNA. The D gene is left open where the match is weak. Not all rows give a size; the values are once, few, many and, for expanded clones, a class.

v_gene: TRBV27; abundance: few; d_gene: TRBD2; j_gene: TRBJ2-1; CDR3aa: CASSLGTSGRVNEQFF; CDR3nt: TGTGCCAGCAGTTTAGGGACTAGCGGGAGGGTCAATGAGCAGTTCTTC
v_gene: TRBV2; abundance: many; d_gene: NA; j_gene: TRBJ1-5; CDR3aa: CASSGNNQPQHF; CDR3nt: TGTGCCAGCAGCGGTAACAATCAGCCCCAGCATTTT
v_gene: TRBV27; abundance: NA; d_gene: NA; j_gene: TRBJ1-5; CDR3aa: CASSFRGREPQHF; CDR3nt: TGTGCCAGCAGTTTTAGGGGCCGGGAGCCCCAGCATTTT
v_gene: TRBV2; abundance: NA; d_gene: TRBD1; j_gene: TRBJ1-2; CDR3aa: CASSSLEQGAIYGYTF; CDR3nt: TGTGCCAGCAGTTCACTCGAACAGGGGGCCATCTATGGCTACACCTTC
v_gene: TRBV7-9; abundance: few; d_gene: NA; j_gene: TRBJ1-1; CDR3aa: CASSFSAGSGNTEAFF; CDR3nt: TGTGCCAGCAGCTTTTCGGCCGGCTCCGGGAACACTGAAGCTTTCTTT
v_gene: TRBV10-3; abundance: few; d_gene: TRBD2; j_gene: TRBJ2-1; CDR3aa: CAISVAAASGRDEQFF; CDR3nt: TGTGCCATCAGTGTCGCGGCGGCTAGCGGGAGGGATGAGCAGTTCTTC
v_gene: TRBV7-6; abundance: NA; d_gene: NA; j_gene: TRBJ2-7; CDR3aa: CASSFRRGAYEQYF; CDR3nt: TGTGCCAGCAGCTTTCGGCGCGGGGCCTACGAGCAGTACTTC
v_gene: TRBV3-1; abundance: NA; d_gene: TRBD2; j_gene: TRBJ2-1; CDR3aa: CASSQATSGGQPFF; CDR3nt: TGTGCCAGCAGCCAAGCGACTAGCGGGGGGCAACCGTTCTTC
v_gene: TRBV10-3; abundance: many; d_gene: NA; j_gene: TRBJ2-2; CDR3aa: CAISEADTGELFF; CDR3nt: TGTGCCATCAGTGAGGCGGACACCGGGGAGCTGTTTTTT
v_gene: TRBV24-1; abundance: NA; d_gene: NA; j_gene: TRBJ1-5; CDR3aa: CATSDTAGLGPQHF; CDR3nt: TGTGCCACCAGTGATACGGCGGGCCTTGGGCCCCAGCATTTT
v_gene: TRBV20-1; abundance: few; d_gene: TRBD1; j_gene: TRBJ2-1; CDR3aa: CSARGRPGTGADEQFF; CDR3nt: TGCAGTGCTAGGGGCCGTCCCGGGACAGGGGCGGATGAGCAGTTCTTC
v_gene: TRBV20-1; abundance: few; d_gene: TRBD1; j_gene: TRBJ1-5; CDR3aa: CSALDRVFQPQHF; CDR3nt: TGCAGTGCCCTTGACAGGGTATTTCAGCCCCAGCATTTT
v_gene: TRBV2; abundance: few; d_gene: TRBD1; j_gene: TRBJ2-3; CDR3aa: CASSGDRGADTQYF; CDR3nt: TGTGCCAGCAGTGGAGACAGGGGCGCAGATACGCAGTATTTT
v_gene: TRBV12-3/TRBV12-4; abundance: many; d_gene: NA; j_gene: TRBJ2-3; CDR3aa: CASSLERPTDTQYF; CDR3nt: TGTGCCAGCAGTTTAGAAAGGCCCACAGATACGCAGTATTTT
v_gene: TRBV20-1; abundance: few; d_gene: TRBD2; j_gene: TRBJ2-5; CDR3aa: CSAKKGPAGGPAETQYF; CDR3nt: TGCAGTGCTAAGAAAGGGCCAGCGGGAGGGCCGGCTGAGACCCAGTACTTC
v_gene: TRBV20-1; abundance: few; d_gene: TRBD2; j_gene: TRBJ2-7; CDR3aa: CSARTSLYEQYF; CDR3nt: TGCAGTGCAAGGACTAGTCTCTACGAGCAGTACTTC
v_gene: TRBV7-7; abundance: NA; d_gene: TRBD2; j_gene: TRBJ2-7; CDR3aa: CASGGNRALEQYF; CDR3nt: TGTGCTAGCGGGGGGAACAGGGCCCTCGAGCAGTACTTC
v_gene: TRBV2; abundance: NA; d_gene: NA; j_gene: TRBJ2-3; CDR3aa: CASGVWKDTQYF; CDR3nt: TGTGCCAGCGGGGTATGGAAAGATACGCAGTATTTT
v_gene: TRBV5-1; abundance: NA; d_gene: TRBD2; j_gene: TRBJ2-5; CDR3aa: CASSSGLLVSETQYF; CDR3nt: TGCGCCAGCAGTTCGGGACTATTGGTATCGGAGACCCAGTACTTC
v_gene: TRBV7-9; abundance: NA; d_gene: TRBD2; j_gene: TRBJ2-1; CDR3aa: CASSDQTSVGNEQFF; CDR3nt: TGTGCCAGCAGCGATCAGACTAGCGTTGGCAATGAGCAGTTCTTC
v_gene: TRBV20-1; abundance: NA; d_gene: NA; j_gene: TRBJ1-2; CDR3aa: CSATPPRGNYGYTF; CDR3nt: TGCAGTGCTACTCCCCCCAGGGGCAACTATGGCTACACCTTC
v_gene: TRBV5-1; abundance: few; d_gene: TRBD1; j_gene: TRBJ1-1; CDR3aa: CASSSQGVGTEAFF; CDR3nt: TGCGCCAGCAGCTCGCAGGGGGTGGGAACTGAAGCTTTCTTT
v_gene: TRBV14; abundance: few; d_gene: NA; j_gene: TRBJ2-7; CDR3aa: CASSQGDRDPRSSYEQYF; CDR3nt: TGTGCCAGCAGCCAGGGGGATCGGGACCCGAGGAGCTCCTACGAGCAGTACTTC
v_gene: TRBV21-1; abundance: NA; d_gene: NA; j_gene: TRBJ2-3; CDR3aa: CASSPRWTDTQYF; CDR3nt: TGTGCCAGCAGTCCCCGTTGGACAGATACGCAGTATTTT
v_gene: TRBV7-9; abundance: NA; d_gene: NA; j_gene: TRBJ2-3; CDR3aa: CASSARGAVDTQYF; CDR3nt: TGTGCCAGCAGCGCCCGGGGGGCCGTAGATACGCAGTATTTT
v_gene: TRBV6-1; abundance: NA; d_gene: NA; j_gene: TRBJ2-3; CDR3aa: CASTSIGGDTQYF; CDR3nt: TGTGCCAGCACCTCCATCGGGGGAGATACGCAGTATTTT
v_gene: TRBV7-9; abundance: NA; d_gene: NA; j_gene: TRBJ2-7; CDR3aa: CASSVGISGNEQYF; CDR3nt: TGTGCCAGCAGCGTCGGAATTTCGGGCAACGAGCAGTACTTC
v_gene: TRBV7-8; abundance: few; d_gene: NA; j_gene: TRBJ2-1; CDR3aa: CASSLKKAGTPKFF; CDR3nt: TGTGCCAGCAGCTTAAAAAAAGCCGGGACTCCTAAGTTCTTC
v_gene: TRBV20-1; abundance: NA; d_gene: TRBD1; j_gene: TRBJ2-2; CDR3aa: CSASRGHGTGELFF; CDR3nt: TGCAGTGCTAGCAGGGGGCATGGCACCGGGGAGCTGTTTTTT
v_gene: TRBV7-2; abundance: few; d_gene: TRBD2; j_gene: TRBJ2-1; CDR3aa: CASSSGGSGRYNEQFF; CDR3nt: TGTGCCAGCAGCTCCGGGGGTAGCGGGAGGTACAATGAGCAGTTCTTC
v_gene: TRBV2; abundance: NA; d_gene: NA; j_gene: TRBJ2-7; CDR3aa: CASNTGFAYEQYF; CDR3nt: TGTGCCAGCAACACAGGCTTTGCCTACGAGCAGTACTTC
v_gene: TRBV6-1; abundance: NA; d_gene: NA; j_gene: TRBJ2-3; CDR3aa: CASWRPRSTDTQYF; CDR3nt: TGTGCCAGCTGGCGCCCTAGGAGCACAGATACGCAGTATTTT
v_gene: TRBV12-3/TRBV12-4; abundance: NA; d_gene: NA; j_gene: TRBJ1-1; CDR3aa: CASSRPGGDTEAFF; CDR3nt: TGTGCCAGCAGTAGGCCCGGGGGGGACACTGAAGCTTTCTTT
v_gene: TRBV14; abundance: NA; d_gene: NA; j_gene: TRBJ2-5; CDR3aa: CASSQRIQSRETQYF; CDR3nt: TGTGCCAGCAGCCAACGGATTCAATCTAGGGAGACCCAGTACTTC
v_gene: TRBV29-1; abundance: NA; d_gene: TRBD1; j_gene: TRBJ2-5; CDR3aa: CSVRDSQGETQNF; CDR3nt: TGCAGCGTACGGGACAGCCAGGGAGAGACCCAGAACTTC
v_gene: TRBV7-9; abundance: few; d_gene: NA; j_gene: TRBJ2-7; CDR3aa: CASSSFGEYEQYF; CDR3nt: TGTGCCAGCAGCTCCTTCGGGGAATACGAGCAGTACTTC
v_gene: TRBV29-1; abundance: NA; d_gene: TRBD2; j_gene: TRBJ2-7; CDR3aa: CSVLAGAYEQYF; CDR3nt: TGCAGCGTTCTAGCGGGAGCCTACGAGCAGTACTTC
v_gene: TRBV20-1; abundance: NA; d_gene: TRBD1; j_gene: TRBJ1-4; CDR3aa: CSAETGGYEKLFF; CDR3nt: TGCAGTGCTGAGACAGGGGGCTATGAAAAACTGTTTTTT
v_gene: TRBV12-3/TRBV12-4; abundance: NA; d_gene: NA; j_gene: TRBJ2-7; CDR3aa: CASSPSRESRSYEQYF; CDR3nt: TGTGCCAGCAGTCCCTCTAGGGAAAGTCGCTCCTACGAGCAGTACTTC
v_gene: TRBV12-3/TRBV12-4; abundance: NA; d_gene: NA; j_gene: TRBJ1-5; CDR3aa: CASSPTERPPQVHF; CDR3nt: TGTGCCAGCAGTCCGACAGAACGACCCCCGCAGGTTCATTTT
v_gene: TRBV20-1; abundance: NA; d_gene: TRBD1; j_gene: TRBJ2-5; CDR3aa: CSAKDREWYLETQYF; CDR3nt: TGCAGTGCTAAAGACAGGGAATGGTATCTAGAGACCCAGTACTTC
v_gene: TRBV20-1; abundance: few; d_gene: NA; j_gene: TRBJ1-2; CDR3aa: CSASPMALYGYTF; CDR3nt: TGCAGTGCTAGTCCCATGGCCCTTTATGGCTACACCTTC
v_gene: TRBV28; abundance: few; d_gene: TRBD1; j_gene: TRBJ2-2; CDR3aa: CASGRTGNTGELFF; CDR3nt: TGTGCCAGCGGCCGGACAGGGAACACCGGGGAGCTGTTTTTT
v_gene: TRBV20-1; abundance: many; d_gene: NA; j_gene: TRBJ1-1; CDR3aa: CSATRGGNTEAFF; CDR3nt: TGCAGTGCTACCCGGGGGGGGAACACTGAAGCTTTCTTT
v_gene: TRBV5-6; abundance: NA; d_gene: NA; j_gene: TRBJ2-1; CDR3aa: CASSLVGYVVF; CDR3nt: TGTGCCAGCAGCTTGGTGGGGTACGTGGTCTTC
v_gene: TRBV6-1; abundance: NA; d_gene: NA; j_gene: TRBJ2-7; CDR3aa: CASRKGTAAYEQYF; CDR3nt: TGTGCCAGCAGAAAGGGGACTGCCGCCTACGAGCAGTACTTC
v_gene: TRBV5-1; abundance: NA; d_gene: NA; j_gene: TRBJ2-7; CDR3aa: CASSLGQSEQYF; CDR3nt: TGCGCCAGCAGCTTGGGTCAATCCGAGCAGTACTTC
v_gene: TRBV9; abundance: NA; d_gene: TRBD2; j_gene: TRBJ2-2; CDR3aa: CASSPRLAGTTGELFF; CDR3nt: TGTGCCAGCAGCCCGCGGCTAGCGGGGACCACCGGGGAGCTGTTTTTT
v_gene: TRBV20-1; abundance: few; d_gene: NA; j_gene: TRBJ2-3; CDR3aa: CSAPSKARADTQYF; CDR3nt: TGCAGTGCTCCCTCAAAAGCGAGGGCAGATACGCAGTATTTT
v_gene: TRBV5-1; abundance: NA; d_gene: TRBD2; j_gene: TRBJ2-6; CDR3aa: CASSWGGSSGANVLTF; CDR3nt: TGCGCCAGCAGCTGGGGGGGGAGCTCTGGGGCCAACGTCCTGACTTTC
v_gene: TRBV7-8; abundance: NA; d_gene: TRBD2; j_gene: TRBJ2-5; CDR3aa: CASSLSGTSGGVGETQYF; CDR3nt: TGTGCCAGCAGCCTCTCCGGGACTAGCGGGGGGGTGGGAGAGACCCAGTACTTC
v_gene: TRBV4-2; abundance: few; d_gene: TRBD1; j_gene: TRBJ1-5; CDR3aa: CASSQEAFRDRGEPQHF; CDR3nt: TGTGCCAGCAGCCAGGAAGCATTCCGGGACAGGGGAGAGCCCCAGCATTTT
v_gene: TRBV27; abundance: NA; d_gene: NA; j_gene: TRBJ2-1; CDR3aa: CASSLALTSRSYNEQFF; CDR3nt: TGTGCCAGCAGTTTAGCTCTTACTAGCCGTTCCTACAATGAGCAGTTCTTC
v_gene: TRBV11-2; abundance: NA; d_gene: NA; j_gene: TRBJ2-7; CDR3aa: CASSMSLGRAHEQYF; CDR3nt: TGTGCCAGCAGCATGTCTCTGGGCAGGGCACACGAGCAGTACTTC
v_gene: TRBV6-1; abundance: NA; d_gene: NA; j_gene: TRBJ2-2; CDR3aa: CASRIGDINTGELFF; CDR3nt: TGTGCCAGCAGGATCGGAGACATTAACACCGGGGAGCTGTTTTTT
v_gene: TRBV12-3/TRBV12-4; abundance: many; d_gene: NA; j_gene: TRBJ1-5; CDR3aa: CASSLGWGQPQHF; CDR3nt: TGTGCCAGCAGTTTGGGATGGGGTCAGCCCCAGCATTTT
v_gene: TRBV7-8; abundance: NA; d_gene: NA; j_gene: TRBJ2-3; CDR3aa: CASSRGLGLNTQYF; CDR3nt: TGTGCCAGCAGCCGAGGACTGGGACTCAATACGCAGTATTTT